Shown below are 9 T cell receptor beta chains from a single sample sequenced in a study of graft-versus-host responses after intestinal transplantation. Sequencing used immunoSEQ multiplex PCR; TCRdb keeps in-frame clones, though not all of them. The sample includes tens of thousands of clones, approximately 94% of them seen just once. These TCRs' antigens remain unknown. This specimen consisted of unstimulated CD4+ T cells sorted from spleen or lymph node cells, obtained before transplant. Every receptor here comes from a human donor who was the organ donor for an intestinal transplant.

The genes are TRBV9 and TRBJ1-4; no reliable D call. Germline CDR1 SGDLS, CDR2 YYNGEE. There are 16 residues in the CDR3. Trimming stripped 0 bases from V and 3 bases from J, with 12 bases between. The CDR3 DNA reads TGTGCCAGCAGCGTAGGTGGGCTTCGGGCTAATGAAAAACTGTTTTTT. As protein: CASSVGGLRANEKLFF.

The chain joins TRBV27 to TRBJ2-3, with D possibly matching TRBD1 (6 bases). V shed 1 base and J shed 8 bases, with 13 bases lying between them. CDR1 and CDR2 from the germline V gene are MNHEY and SMNVEV (reference sequence). The CDR3 totals 14 residues. CDR3 sequence (DNA): TGTGCCAGCAGTTTATTACAGGGCAGAGGTACGCAGTATTTT. Translation: CASSLLQGRGTQYF.

This clone was observed a single time. The chain links TRBV18 to TRBJ1-1; no definite D call. Germline V lookup: CDR1 KGHSH, CDR2 LQKENI. V was pared by 1 base and J by 2 bases, with 5 bases between. CDR3 length equals 13 residues. The CDR3 region is CASSPRPNTEAFF. Written as DNA, the CDR3 is TGTGCCAGCTCACCACGGCCAAACACTGAAGCTTTCTTT.

The CDR3 protein is CASSVRTSGGANEQFF. Written as DNA, the CDR3 is TGTGCCAGTAGTGTAAGGACTAGCGGGGGGGCAAATGAGCAGTTCTTC. The chain links TRBV19 to TRBJ2-1; TRBD2 agrees at 15 bases. The trim removed 5 bases at V and 7 bases at J, leaving 6 bases unmatched. CDR1 and CDR2 from the germline V gene are LNHDA and SQIVND (reference sequence). The CDR3 totals 16 residues.

The chain couples TRBV4-1 to TRBJ1-2, with 9 bases that match TRBD1. CDR1 and CDR2 from the germline V gene are MGHRA and YSYEKL. V shed 4 bases, J shed 5 bases, and the junction held 8 bases outside the gene matches. The CDR3 covers 15 residues. The CDR3 spells CASSLLPGQGYGYTF. The CDR3 nucleotides read TGCGCCAGCAGCCTCTTACCGGGACAGGGTTATGGCTACACCTTC.

In DNA, the CDR3 is TGTGCCAGTACCCTAGGTGGTACGCAGTATTTT. Translating gives CASTLGGTQYF. The gene calls are TRBV6-5 and TRBJ2-3, with D unclear. The germline gives CDR1 MNHEY, CDR2 SVGAGI. V lost 9 bases to trimming and J lost 8 bases, with 12 bases between them. The CDR3 covers 11 residues.

This sequence joins TRBV9 and TRBJ2-3, with 9 bases that match TRBD2. The length of the CDR3 is 18 residues. CDR1 and CDR2 (germline): SGDLS, YYNGEE. The V gene end was trimmed by 1 base and the J gene end by 4 bases; junction bases not matched to a gene: 13. DNA of the CDR3: TGTGCCAGCAGCGTACATGGCGGGGGGGCCTTAGATGCAGATACGCAGTATTTT. This translates into CASSVHGGGALDADTQYF.

The chain links TRBV27 to TRBJ1-3, with D maybe TRBD1 (5 bases). The germline V gene encodes CDR1 MNHEY and CDR2 SMNVEV (reference sequence). This CDR3 region has 14 residues. The V and J ends lost 8 bases and 0 bases respectively, with 11 bases between them. CDR3 region: CASRGLSSGNTIYF. The CDR3 coding sequence is TGTGCCAGCCGGGGACTCAGCTCTGGAAACACCATATATTTT.

This clone was recorded once. The chain is built from TRBV19 and TRBJ2-1, with 7 positions matching TRBD2. CDR1 is LNHDA and CDR2 is SQIVND in the germline V gene (reference sequence). The V and J ends lost 5 bases and 11 bases, in that order; junction bases with no gene match: 24. The length of the CDR3 is 18 residues. The CDR3, as DNA: TGTGCCAGTAGTCCCCCTTTAGTCCGCGGGAGCCTTCAGAGTAAGCAGTTCTTC. As protein: CASSPPLVRGSLQSKQFF.